The present T cell receptor (beta chain) was sequenced within a study of cytomegalovirus exposure and HLA in healthy donors. This clone was seen a few times. Healthy donors of bone marrow made up the group. The CDR3 covers 16 residues. Trimming removed 4 bases at V and 6 bases at J, with 18 bases between. CDR1 and CDR2 (germline): KGHSH, LQKENI. The primer mix had 60 Vbeta and 13 Jbeta primers. Under the authors' procedure: Later analysis identified some 88 million unique TCR beta chains, roughly 11 million shared. TCRdb's table, derived via immunoSEQ multiplex PCR, lists solely in-frame clones and lacks some. That table gives V, J and clone size, and the DNA gave D and trimming. This sample carries tens of thousands of clones, approximately 70% of them seen once, and the ten largest clones take more than 13%.

This receptor was identified in a woman in her forties or fifties in good health and CMV-seropositive. This rearrangement joins TRBV18 to TRBJ2-2; D might be TRBD1 (6 bases). Sequencing input: PBMCs. Here the CDR3 DNA reads TGTGCCAGCTCACAGGGGACAATCCGGGCATCCGGGGAGCTGTTTTTT. Translating it yields CASSQGTIRASGELFF.